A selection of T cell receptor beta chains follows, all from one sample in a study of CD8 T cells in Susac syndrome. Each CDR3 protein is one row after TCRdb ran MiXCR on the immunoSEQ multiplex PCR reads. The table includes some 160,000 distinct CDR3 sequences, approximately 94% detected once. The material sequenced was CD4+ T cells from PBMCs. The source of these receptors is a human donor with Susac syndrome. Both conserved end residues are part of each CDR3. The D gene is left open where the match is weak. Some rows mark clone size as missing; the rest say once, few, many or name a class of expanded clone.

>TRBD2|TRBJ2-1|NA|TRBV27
CASSLTLAGDNEQFF
TGTGCCAGCAGTTTAACACTAGCGGGGGACAATGAGCAGTTCTTC
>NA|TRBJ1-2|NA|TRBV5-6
CASSRTGTPYGYTF
TGTGCCAGCAGCAGAACCGGGACACCGTATGGCTACACCTTC
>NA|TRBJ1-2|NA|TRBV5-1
CASSFVGASGYTF
TGCGCCAGCAGCTTCGTAGGGGCCAGTGGCTACACCTTC
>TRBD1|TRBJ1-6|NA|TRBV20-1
CSAPGTGILNSPLHF
TGCAGTGCGCCCGGGACAGGGATTCTAAATTCACCCCTCCACTTT
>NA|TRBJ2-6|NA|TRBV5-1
CASSPFAGRTSGANVLTF
TGCGCCAGCAGCCCCTTTGCGGGCCGAACCTCTGGGGCCAACGTCCTGACTTTC
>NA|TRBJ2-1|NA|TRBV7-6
CASSKGAAAIYNEQFF
TGTGCCAGCAGTAAGGGCGCTGCCGCGATCTACAATGAGCAGTTCTTC
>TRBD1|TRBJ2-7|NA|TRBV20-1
CSASLTDRGLYEQYF
TGCAGTGCTAGCCTAACCGACAGGGGGCTGTACGAGCAGTACTTC
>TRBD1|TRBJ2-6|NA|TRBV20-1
CSAFGQAGANVLTF
TGCAGTGCCTTCGGACAGGCCGGGGCCAACGTCCTGACTTTC
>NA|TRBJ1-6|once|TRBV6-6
CASSYRGANSPLHF
TGTGCCAGCAGTTACCGGGGGGCGAATTCACCCCTCCACTTT
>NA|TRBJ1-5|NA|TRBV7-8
CASSPRPQRDNQPQHF
TGTGCCAGCAGCCCTCGGCCACAAAGGGACAATCAGCCCCAGCATTTT
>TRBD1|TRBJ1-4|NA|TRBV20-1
CSASEGAYEKLFF
TGCAGTGCTAGTGAGGGGGCATATGAAAAACTGTTTTTT
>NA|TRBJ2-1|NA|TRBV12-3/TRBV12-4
CASSLGRARDEQFF
TGTGCCAGCAGCCTGGGCAGAGCTCGGGATGAGCAGTTCTTC
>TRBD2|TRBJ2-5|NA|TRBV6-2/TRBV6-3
CASTNGGVETQYF
TGTGCCAGCACCAACGGGGGGGTGGAGACCCAGTACTTC
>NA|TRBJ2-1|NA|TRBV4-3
CASTHLYNDRYNEQFF
TGCGCCAGCACCCACCTGTACAATGACAGGTACAATGAGCAGTTCTTC
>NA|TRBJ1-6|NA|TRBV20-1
CSARRGESSPLHF
TGCAGTGCTAGAAGGGGGGAAAGTTCACCCCTCCACTTT
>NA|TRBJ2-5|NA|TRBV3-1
CASSQGKGWLRETQYF
TGTGCCAGCAGCCAAGGCAAGGGATGGTTAAGGGAGACCCAGTACTTC
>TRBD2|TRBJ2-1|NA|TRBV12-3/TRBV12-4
CASSYPSGGANEQFF
TGTGCCAGCAGTTACCCTAGCGGGGGGGCTAATGAGCAGTTCTTC
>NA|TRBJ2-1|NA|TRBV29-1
CSVLLPFRDNEQFF
TGCAGCGTTCTCCTCCCTTTTAGGGACAATGAGCAGTTCTTC
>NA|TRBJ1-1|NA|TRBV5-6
CASSLTRLNTEAFF
TGTGCCAGCAGCTTGACCCGGCTGAACACTGAAGCTTTCTTT
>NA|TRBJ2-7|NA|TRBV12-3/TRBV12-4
CASSWGDGYEQYF
TGTGCCAGCAGTTGGGGGGACGGGTACGAGCAGTACTTC
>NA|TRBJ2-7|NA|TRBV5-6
CASSLSGNPYEQYF
TGTGCCAGCAGCTTGTCAGGGAATCCCTACGAGCAGTACTTC
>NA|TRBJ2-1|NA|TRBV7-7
CASSAITRGNEQFF
TGTGCCAGCAGCGCCATAACTAGGGGCAATGAGCAGTTCTTC
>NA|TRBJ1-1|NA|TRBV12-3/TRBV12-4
CASSLSGIEAFF
TGTGCCAGCAGTTTATCGGGAATTGAAGCTTTCTTT
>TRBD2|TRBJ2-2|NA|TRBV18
CASSPPSAGSGELFF
TGTGCCAGCTCACCACCTTCAGCGGGGTCCGGGGAGCTGTTTTTT
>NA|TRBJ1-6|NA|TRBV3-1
CASSQVGGIGLNSPLHF
TGTGCCAGCAGCCAAGTAGGAGGGATTGGCCTTAATTCACCCCTCCACTTT
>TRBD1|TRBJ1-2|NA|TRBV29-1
CSVEGVPGQTSNYGYTF
TGCAGCGTTGAGGGGGTGCCGGGACAGACTAGTAACTATGGCTACACCTTC
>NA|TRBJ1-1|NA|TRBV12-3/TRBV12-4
CASRAAGGNTEAFF
TGTGCCAGCAGGGCCGCGGGAGGGAACACTGAAGCTTTCTTT
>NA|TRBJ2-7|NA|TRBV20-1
CSAREGAILYEQYF
TGCAGTGCTAGAGAAGGGGCAATTCTCTACGAGCAGTACTTC
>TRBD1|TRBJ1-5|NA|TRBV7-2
CASSSGQGATQPQHF
TGTGCCAGCAGCTCCGGACAGGGGGCAACTCAGCCCCAGCATTTT